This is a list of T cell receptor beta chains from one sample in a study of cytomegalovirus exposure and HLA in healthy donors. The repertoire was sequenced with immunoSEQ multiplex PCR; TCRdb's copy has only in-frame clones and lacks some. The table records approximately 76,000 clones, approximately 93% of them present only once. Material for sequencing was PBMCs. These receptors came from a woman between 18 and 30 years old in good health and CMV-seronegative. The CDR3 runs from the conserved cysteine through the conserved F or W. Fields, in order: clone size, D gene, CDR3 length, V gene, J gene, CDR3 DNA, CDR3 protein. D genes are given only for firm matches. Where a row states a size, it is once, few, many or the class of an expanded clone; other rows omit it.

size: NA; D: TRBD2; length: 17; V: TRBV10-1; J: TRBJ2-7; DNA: TGCGCCAGCATCACCTCAAGACTAGCGGGAGTCCCCTACGAGCAGTACTTC; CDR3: CASITSRLAGVPYEQYF
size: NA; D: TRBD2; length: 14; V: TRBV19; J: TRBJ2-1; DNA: TGTGCCAGTAGCCCCACTAGCGTGGTTGGTGAGCAGTTCTTC; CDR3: CASSPTSVVGEQFF
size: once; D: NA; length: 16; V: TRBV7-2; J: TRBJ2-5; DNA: TGTGCCAGCAGCTTAGTAGGGGCACCCTACCAAGAGACCCAGTACTTC; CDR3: CASSLVGAPYQETQYF
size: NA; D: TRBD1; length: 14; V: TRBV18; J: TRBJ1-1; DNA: TGTGCCAGCTCACCACGACAGGGGAACACTGAAGCTTTCTTT; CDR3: CASSPRQGNTEAFF
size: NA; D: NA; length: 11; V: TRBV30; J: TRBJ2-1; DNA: TGTGCCTGGAGTAGCCGGCGGGAGCAGTTCTTC; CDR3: CAWSSRREQFF
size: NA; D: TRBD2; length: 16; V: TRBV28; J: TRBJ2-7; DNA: TGTGCCAGCAGTTTAGCCTCCGCTAGCGGGGTCTACGAGCAGTACTTC; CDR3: CASSLASASGVYEQYF
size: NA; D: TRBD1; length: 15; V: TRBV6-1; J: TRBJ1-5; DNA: TGTGCCAGCACCGGATCCCAGGGGGCTGGTCAGCCCCAGCATTTT; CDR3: CASTGSQGAGQPQHF
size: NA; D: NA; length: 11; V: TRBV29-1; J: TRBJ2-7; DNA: TGCAGCGTTACAACCTCCTACGAGCAGTACTTC; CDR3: CSVTTSYEQYF
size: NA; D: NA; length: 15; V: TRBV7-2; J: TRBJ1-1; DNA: TGTGCCAGCAGCGAAGACAGTTTAAGGGTCGGTGAAGCTTTCTTT; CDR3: CASSEDSLRVGEAFF
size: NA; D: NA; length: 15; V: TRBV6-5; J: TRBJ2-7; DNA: TGTGCCAGCAGTTACTCTCTACAGGGAACCTACGAGCAGTACTTC; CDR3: CASSYSLQGTYEQYF
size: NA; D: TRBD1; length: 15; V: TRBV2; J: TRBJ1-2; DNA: TGTGCCAGCAGTCGGGACAGGGGAGCTAACTATGGCTACACCTTC; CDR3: CASSRDRGANYGYTF
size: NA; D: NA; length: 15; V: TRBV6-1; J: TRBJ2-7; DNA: TGTGCCAGCAACCCTTTAGACATCCACTTCTACGAGCAGTACTTC; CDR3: CASNPLDIHFYEQYF
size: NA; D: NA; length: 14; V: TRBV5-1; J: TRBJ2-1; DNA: TGCGCCAGCAGACAGGCTAGTCAGGGAAATGAGCAGTTCTTC; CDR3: CASRQASQGNEQFF
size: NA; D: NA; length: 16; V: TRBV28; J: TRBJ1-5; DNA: TGTGCCAGCAGTACCCATCAGGGGAATAGCAATCAGCCCCAGCATTTT; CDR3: CASSTHQGNSNQPQHF
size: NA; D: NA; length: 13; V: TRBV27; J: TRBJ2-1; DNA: TGTGCCAGCAGTTCTAGAATCAGCAATGAGCAGTTCTTC; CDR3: CASSSRISNEQFF
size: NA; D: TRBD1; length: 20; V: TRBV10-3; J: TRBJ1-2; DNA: TGTGCCATCAGTGAGAATTTGGGCCTTAGTCCAGGGGGAGCTAACTATGGCTACACCTTC; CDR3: CAISENLGLSPGGANYGYTF
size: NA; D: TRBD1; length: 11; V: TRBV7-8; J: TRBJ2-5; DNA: TGTGCCAGCAGCTTAGCGGACAGGGGCTACTTC; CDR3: CASSLADRGYF
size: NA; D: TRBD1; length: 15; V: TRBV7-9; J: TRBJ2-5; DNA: TGTGCCAGCAGCCAACAGGGGAGACGACTGGAGACCCAGTACTTC; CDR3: CASSQQGRRLETQYF
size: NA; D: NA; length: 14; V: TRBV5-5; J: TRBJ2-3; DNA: TGTGCCAGCAGCCTGTCCCCAGGGGAGGATACGCAGTATTTT; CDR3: CASSLSPGEDTQYF
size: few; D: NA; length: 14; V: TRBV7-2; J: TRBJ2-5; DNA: TGTGCCAGCAGCTCCTATTTGCGCGGAGAGACCCAGTACTTC; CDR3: CASSSYLRGETQYF
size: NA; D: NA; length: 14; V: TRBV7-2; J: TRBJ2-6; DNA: TGTGCCAGCACCACGCGAGCTGGGGCCAACGTCCTGACTTTC; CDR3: CASTTRAGANVLTF
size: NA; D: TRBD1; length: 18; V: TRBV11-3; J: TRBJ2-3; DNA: TGTGCCAGCAGCTTAGGACCCGGACAGGGATTCGACACAGATACGCAGTATTTT; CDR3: CASSLGPGQGFDTDTQYF
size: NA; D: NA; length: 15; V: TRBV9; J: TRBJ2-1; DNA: TGTGCCAGCAGTCCTGGGTGGGCGGGAAACAATGAGCAGTTCTTC; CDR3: CASSPGWAGNNEQFF
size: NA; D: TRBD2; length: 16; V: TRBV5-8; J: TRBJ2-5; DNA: TGTGCCAGCAGCAGGGGCCGGACTAGCGGCCAAGAGACCCAGTACTTC; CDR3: CASSRGRTSGQETQYF
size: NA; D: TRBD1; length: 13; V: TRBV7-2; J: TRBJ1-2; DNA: TGTGCCAGCAGCTTCGAACAGGGGGGAGGCTACACCTTC; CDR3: CASSFEQGGGYTF
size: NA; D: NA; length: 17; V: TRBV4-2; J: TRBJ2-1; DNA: TGTGCCAGCAGCCAAGAGGCGGCAGCCCCCCCTTTAGGTGAGCAGTTCTTC; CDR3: CASSQEAAAPPLGEQFF
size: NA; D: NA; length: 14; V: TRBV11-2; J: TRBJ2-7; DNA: TGTGCCAGCAGCTTTAGTGGTGTACCCTACGAGCAGTACTTC; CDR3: CASSFSGVPYEQYF
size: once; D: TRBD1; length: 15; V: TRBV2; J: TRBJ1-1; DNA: TGTGCCAGCGTTGTGGTGACAGGGGGATTTTCTGAAGCTTTCTTT; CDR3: CASVVVTGGFSEAFF
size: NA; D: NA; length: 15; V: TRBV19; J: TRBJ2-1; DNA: TGTGCCAGTAGTATGTCGCGGGTATCCTACAATGAGCAGTTCTTC; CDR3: CASSMSRVSYNEQFF
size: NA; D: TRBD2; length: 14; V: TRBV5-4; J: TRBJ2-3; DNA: TGTGCCAGCAGGAAGCGGGGGGGCACAGATACGCAGTATTTT; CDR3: CASRKRGGTDTQYF
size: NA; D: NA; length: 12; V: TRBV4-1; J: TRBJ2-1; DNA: TGCGCCAGCAGTCCCCCTGACAATGAGCAGTTCTTC; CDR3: CASSPPDNEQFF
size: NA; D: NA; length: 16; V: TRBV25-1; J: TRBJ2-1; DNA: TGTGCCAGCAGTGAAAGGAGGGAATGGAGTAGCGATGAGCAGTTCTTC; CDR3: CASSERREWSSDEQFF
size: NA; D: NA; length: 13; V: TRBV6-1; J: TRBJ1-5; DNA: TGTGCCAGCAGTGGGGGGGGCAGTCAGCCCCAGCATTTT; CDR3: CASSGGGSQPQHF
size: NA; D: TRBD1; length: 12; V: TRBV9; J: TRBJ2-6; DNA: TGTGCCAGCTCTAATCCGGGACAGGGCGCAACTTTC; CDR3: CASSNPGQGATF
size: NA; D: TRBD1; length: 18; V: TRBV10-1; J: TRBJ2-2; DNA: TGCGCCAGCAGTGAGAAGGCAGGGGGCTTTCTTACCACCGGGGAGCTGTTTTTT; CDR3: CASSEKAGGFLTTGELFF
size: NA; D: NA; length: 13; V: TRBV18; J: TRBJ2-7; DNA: TGTGCCAGCTCACCGAGGGCGTCCTACGAGCAGTACTTC; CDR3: CASSPRASYEQYF
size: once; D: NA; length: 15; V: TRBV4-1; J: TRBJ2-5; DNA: TGCGCCAGCAGCCAAGATGCAGGGTTTATTGAGACCCAGTACTTC; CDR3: CASSQDAGFIETQYF
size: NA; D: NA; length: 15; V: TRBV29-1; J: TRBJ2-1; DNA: TGCAGCGTTGCTGCAGGTCTCTCCCGATCTCATGAGCAGTTCTTC; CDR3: CSVAAGLSRSHEQFF
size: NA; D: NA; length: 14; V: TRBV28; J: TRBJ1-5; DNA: TGTGCCAGCCAGACAGGTCATAGCAATCAGCCCCAGCATTTT; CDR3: CASQTGHSNQPQHF
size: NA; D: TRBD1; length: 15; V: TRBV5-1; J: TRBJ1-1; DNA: TGCGCCAGCAGCGCCCAGACAGGGGTGAACACTGAAGCTTTCTTT; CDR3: CASSAQTGVNTEAFF
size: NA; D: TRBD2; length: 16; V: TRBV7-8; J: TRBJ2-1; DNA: TGTGCCAGCAGCTTGATCCTAGCGGGGAGGAACAATGAGCAGTTCTTC; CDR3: CASSLILAGRNNEQFF
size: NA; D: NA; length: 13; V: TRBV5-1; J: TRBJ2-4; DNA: TGCGCCAGCAGCGAGACCGCGGACAGTTTAGTCTACTTC; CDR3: CASSETADSLVYF
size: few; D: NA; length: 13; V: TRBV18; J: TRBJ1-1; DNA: TGTGCCAGCACTCTGAAGGCGGACACTGAAGCTTTCTTT; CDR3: CASTLKADTEAFF
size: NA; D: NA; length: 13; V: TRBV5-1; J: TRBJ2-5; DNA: TGCGCCAGCAGCTTCGGGGTCCAAGAGACCCAGTACTTC; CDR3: CASSFGVQETQYF
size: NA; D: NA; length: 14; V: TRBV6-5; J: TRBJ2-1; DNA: TGTGCCAGCAGTTATTTCGACTCGGGCAATGAGCAGTTCTTC; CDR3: CASSYFDSGNEQFF
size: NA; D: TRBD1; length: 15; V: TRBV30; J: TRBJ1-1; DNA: TGTGCCTACTCTAAATTCGGACAGGGGAACACTGAAGCTTTCTTT; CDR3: CAYSKFGQGNTEAFF
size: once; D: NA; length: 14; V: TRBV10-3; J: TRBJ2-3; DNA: TGTGCCATCAGTGAGGGGACATCGGCAGATACGCAGTATTTT; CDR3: CAISEGTSADTQYF
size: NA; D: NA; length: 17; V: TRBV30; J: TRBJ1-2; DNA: TGTGCCTGGAGTCTCCGGTGGGGGCAACCCCAATCCTATGGCTACACCTTC; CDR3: CAWSLRWGQPQSYGYTF
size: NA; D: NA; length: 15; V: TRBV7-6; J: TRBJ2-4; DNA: TGTGCCAGCAGCCCTACAGGCTTAGCCAAAAACATTCAGTACTTC; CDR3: CASSPTGLAKNIQYF
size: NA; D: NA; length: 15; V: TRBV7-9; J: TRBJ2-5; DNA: TGTGCCAGCAGCACCGGAGCGGGCCCACAAGAGACCCAGTACTTC; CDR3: CASSTGAGPQETQYF
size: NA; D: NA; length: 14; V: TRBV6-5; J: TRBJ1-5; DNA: TGTGCCAGCAGTTCCCGGGAGGGGTATCAGCCCCAGCATTTT; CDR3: CASSSREGYQPQHF
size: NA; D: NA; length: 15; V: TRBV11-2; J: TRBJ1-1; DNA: TGTGCCAGCAGCGAACAGGGCTTTTCCGACACTGAAGCTTTCTTT; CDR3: CASSEQGFSDTEAFF